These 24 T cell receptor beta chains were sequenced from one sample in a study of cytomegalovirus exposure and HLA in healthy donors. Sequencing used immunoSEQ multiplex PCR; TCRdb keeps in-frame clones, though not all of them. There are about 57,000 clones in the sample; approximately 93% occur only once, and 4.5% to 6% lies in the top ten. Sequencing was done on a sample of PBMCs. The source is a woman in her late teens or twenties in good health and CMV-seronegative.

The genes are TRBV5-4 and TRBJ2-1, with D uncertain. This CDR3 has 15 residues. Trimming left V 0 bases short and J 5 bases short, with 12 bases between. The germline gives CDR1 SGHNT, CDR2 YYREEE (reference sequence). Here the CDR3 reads CASSLASRLDNEQFF. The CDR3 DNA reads TGTGCCAGCAGCTTGGCCTCCAGGTTAGACAATGAGCAGTTCTTC.

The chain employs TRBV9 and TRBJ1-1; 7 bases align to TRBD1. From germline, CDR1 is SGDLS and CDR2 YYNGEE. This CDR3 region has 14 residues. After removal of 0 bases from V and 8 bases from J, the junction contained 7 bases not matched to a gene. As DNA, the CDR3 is TGTGCCAGCAGCGTAGCTACGGGGGACAGAGAAGCTTTCTTT. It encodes CASSVATGDREAFF.

The CDR3 DNA is TGTGCCAGCAGTGGTGGACAGGGCCCTTCAAGAAGAGCTTTCTTT. Amino acids: CASSGGQGPSRRAFF. The J gene is TRBJ1-1, the V gene TRBV2; 8 bases are a match to TRBD1. Germline V CDR1 and CDR2: SNHLY, FYNNEI. The CDR3 spans 15 residues. Germline trimming cut 4 bases from V and 10 bases from J; bases unmatched to any gene: 14.

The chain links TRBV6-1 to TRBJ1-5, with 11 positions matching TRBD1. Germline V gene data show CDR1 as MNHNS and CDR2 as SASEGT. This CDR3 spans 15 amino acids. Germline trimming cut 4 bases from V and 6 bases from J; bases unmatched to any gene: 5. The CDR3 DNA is TGTGCCAGCAGTGCCCGGGACAGGGGGTTTCAGCCCCAGCATTTT. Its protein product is CASSARDRGFQPQHF.

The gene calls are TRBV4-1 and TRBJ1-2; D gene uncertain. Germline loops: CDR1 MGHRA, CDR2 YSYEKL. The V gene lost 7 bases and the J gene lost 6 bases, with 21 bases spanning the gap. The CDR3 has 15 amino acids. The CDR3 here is CASNPGNSGPHGYTF. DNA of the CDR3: TGCGCCAGCAACCCGGGGAACTCCGGTCCGCATGGCTACACCTTC.

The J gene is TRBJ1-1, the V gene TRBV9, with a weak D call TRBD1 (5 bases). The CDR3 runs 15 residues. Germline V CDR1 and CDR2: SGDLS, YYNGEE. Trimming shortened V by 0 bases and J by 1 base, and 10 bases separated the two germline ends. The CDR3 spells CASSVEGRGNTEAFF. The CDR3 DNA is TGTGCCAGCAGCGTAGAGGGGAGGGGGAACACTGAAGCTTTCTTT.

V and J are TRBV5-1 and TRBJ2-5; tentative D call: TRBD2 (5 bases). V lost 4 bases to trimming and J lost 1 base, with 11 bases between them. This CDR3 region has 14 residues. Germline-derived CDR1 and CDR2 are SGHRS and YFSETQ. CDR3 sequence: CASSPGGPQETQYF. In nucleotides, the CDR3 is TGCGCCAGCAGCCCGGGCGGGCCCCAAGAGACCCAGTACTTC.

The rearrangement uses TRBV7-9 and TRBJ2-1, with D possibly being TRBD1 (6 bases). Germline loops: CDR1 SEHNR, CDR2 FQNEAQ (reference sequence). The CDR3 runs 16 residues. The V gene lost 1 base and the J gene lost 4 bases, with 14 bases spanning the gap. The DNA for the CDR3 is TGTGCCAGCAGCTTAGTTAACCCAGGGACATACAATGAGCAGTTCTTC. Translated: CASSLVNPGTYNEQFF.

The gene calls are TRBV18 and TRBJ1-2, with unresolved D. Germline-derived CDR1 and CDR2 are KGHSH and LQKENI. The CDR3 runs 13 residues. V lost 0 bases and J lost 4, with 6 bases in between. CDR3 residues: CASSPPSVYGYTF. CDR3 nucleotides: TGTGCCAGCTCACCACCGTCCGTCTATGGCTACACCTTC.

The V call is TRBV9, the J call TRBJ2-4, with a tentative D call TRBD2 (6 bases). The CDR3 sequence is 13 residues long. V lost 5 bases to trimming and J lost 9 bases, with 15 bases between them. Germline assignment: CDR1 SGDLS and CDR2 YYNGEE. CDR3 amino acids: CASSRSEGGIQYF. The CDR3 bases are TGTGCCAGCAGTCGGTCGGAGGGCGGCATTCAGTACTTC.

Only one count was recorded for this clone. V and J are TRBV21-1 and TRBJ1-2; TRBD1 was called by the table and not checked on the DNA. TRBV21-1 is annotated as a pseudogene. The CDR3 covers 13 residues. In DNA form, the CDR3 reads TGTGCCAGCAGCAAAGGAGGGGGAGAAGGCTACACCTTC. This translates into CASSKGGGEGYTF.

Here the CDR3 reads CASSHPEDRGRSGEAFF. CDR3 in DNA: TGCGCCAGCAGCCACCCCGAGGACAGGGGGCGATCCGGTGAAGCTTTCTTT. This rearrangement joins TRBV4-1 to TRBJ1-1; 11 bases match TRBD1. Germline CDR1 reads MGHRA; CDR2 reads YSYEKL. The CDR3 length is 17 residues. With V trimmed by 3 bases and J by 7 bases, 13 bases remained unmatched.

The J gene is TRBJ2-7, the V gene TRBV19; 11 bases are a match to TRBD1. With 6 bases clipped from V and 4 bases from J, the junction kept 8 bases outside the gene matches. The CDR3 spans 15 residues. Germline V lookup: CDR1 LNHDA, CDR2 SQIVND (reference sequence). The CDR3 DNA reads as TGTGCCAGTAGCACCAAGGGGACAGGGGGTTACGAGCAGTACGTC. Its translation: CASSTKGTGGYEQYV.

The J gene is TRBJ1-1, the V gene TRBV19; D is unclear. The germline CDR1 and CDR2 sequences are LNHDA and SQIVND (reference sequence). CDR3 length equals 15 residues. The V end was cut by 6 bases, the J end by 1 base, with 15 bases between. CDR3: CASRYLSLENTEAFF. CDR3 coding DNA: TGTGCCAGTAGGTACCTAAGCCTAGAGAACACTGAAGCTTTCTTT.

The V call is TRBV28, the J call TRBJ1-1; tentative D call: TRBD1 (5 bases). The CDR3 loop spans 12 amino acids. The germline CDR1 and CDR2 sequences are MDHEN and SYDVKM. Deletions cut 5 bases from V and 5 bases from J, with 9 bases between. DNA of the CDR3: TGTGCCAGCAGTCCTACAGGTACTGAAGCTTTCTTT. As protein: CASSPTGTEAFF.

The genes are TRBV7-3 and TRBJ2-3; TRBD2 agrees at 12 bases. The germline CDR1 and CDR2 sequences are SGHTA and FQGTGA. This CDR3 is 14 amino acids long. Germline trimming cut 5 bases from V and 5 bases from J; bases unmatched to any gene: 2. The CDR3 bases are TGTGCCAGCAGCCCGGGACTAGCGGGAGATACGCAGTATTTT. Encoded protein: CASSPGLAGDTQYF.

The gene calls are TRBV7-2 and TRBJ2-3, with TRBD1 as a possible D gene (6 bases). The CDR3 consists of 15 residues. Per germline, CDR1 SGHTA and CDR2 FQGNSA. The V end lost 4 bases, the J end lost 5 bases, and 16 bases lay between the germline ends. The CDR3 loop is CASSYATGSLDTQYF. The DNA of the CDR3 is TGTGCCAGCAGCTACGCAACAGGGAGTTTAGATACGCAGTATTTT.

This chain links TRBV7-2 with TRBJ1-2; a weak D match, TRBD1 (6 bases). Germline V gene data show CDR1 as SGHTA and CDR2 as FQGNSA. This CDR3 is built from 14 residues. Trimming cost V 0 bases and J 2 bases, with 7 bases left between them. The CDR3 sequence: CASSLADRNYGYTF. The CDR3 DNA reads TGTGCCAGCAGCTTAGCGGACAGAAACTATGGCTACACCTTC.

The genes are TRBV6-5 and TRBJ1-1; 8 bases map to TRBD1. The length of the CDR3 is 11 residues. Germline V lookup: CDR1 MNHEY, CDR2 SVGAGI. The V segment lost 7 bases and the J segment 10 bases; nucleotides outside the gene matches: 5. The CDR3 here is CASIRGLIAFF. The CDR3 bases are TGTGCCAGCATCAGGGGGCTGATAGCTTTCTTT.

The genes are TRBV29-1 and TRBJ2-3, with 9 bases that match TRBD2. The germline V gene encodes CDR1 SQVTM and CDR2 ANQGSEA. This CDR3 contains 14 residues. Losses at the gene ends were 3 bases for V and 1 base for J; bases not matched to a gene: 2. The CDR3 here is CSVDRTSGTDTQYF. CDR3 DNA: TGCAGCGTTGACCGGACTAGCGGCACAGATACGCAGTATTTT.

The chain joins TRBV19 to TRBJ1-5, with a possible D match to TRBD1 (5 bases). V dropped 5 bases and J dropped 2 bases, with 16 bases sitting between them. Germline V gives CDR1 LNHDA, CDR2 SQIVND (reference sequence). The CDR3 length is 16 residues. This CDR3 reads CASSPSRVTGNQPQHF. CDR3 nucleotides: TGTGCCAGTAGTCCCAGCAGGGTGACGGGCAATCAGCCCCAGCATTTT.

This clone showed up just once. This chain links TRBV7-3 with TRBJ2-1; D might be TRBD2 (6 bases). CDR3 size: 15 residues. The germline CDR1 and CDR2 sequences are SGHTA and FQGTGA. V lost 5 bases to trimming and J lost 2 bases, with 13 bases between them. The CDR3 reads CASSQGLLTYNEQFF. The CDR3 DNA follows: TGTGCCAGCAGCCAGGGACTGCTAACCTACAATGAGCAGTTCTTC.

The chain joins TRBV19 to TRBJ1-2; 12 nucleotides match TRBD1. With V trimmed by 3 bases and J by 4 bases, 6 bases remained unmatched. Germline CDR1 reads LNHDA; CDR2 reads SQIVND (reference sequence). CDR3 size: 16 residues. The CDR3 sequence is CASSMRGQGAGYGYTF. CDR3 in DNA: TGTGCCAGTAGTATGAGGGGACAGGGGGCAGGCTATGGCTACACCTTC.

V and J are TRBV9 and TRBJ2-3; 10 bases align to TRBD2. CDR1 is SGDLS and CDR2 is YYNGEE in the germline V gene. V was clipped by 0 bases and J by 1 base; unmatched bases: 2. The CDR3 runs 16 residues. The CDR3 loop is CASSVDGLAGTDTQYF. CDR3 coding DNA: TGTGCCAGCAGCGTAGATGGACTAGCGGGCACAGATACGCAGTATTTT.